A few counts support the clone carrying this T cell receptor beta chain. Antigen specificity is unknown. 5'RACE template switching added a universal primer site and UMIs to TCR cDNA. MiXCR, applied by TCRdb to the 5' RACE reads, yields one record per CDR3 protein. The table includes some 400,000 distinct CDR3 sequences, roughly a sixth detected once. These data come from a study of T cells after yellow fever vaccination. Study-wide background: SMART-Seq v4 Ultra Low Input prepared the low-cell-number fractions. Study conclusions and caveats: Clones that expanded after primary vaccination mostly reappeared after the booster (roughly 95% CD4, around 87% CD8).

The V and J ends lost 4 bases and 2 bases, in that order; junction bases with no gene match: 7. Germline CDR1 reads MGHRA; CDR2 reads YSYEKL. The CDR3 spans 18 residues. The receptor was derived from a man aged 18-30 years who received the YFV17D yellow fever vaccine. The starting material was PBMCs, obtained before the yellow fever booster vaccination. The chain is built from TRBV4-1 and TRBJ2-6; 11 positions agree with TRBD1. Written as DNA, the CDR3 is TGCGCCAGCAGCCCTCCAACGGGACAGGGGGCTGGGGCCAACGTCCTGACTTTC. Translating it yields CASSPPTGQGAGANVLTF.